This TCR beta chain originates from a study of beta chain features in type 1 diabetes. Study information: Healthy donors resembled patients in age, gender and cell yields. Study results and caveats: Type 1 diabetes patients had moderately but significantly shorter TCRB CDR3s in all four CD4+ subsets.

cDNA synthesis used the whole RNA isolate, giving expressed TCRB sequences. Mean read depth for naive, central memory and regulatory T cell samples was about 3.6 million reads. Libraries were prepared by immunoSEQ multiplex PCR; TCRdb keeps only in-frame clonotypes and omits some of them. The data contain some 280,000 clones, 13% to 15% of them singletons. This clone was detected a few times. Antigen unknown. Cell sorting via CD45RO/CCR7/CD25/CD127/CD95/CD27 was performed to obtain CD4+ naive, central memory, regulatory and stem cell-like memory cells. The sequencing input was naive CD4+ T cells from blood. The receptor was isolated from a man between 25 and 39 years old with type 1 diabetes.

In DNA, the CDR3 is TGTGCCAGCAGCTTAGGGAATAGCGGGAGCACAGATACGCAGTATTTT. It translates to CASSLGNSGSTDTQYF. The chain combines TRBV7-9 with TRBJ2-3; 7 bases match TRBD2. The V and J ends lost 1 base and 0 bases, in that order; junction bases with no gene match: 4. The CDR3 totals 16 residues. Germline V CDR1 and CDR2: SEHNR, FQNEAQ (reference sequence).